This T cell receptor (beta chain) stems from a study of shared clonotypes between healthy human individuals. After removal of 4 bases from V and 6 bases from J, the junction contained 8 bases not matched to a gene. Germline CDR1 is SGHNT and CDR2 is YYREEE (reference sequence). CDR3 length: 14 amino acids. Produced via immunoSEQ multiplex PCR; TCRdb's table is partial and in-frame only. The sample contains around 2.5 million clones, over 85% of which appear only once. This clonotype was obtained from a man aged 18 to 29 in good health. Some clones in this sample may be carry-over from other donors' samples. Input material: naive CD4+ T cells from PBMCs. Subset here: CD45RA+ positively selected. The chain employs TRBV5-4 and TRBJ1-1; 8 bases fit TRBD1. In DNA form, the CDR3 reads TGTGCCAGCAGCCACCCCGACAGGGGTGCTGAAGCTTTCTTT. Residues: CASSHPDRGAEAFF.